This T cell receptor (beta chain) was sequenced in a study of cytomegalovirus exposure and HLA in healthy donors. Study-level information: The study placed 70% to 85% of its roughly 410 genotyped donors in the Caucasian-associated ancestry cluster.

Findings of the study overall: As confirmed in vitro, a few CMV-associated chains were specific for CMV antigens.

PCR employed 60 Vbeta and 13 Jbeta primers. The data were produced by immunoSEQ multiplex PCR, yet TCRdb's version contains in-frame clones alone and is incomplete. This sample carries about 240,000 clones, about 80% of them seen once, and the ten largest clones take 8%. Trimming took 5 bases from V and 2 from J, leaving 12 bases between them. The CDR3 is made up of 14 amino acids. Per germline, CDR1 MGHRA and CDR2 YSYEKL. As for this clone: Its antigen is as yet unknown.

V usage is TRBV4-1 and J usage is TRBJ2-5; D is possibly TRBD2 (5 bases). The sequence derives from an older woman in good health and CMV-seropositive. Sequencing input: PBMCs. The CDR3 loop reads CASSNGDYQETQYF. The CDR3 DNA reads as TGCGCCAGCAGCAACGGGGATTATCAAGAGACCCAGTACTTC.